These 9 T cell receptor beta chains originate from one sample sequenced in a study of T cells in Graves' hyperthyroidism and ophthalmopathy. Amplification of TCR beta CDR3 regions was performed using RNA transcripts as template. The TCR CDR3 first-round RT-PCR relied on the HTBI primer set. TCRdb fed the multiplex PCR reads into MiXCR, producing one record per CDR3 protein. The repertoire holds approximately 560,000 distinct CDR3 sequences, with roughly 46% as singletons. Sequences were obtained from peripheral blood or thyroid tissue (not recorded which). Receptors were obtained from a woman aged 18-30 years with Graves' hyperthyroidism.

The V and J genes are TRBV20-1 and TRBJ1-2, with D possibly matching TRBD1 (5 bases). Deletions cut 6 bases from V and 11 bases from J, with 19 bases between. Looked up from germline, CDR1 is DFQATT and CDR2 is SNEGSKA (reference sequence). This CDR3 has 12 residues. CDR3 DNA: TGCAGTGCCTACTCCGGGACCGCCTTTTACACCTTC. It encodes CSAYSGTAFYTF.

This clonotype has a count of ten or more. The chain couples TRBV24-1 to TRBJ2-6, with TRBD1 matching over 9 bases. Trimming took 3 bases from V and 4 from J; bases not matched to a gene: 3. Germline lookup yields CDR1 KGHDR and CDR2 SFDVKD. This CDR3 contains 16 residues. Written as DNA, the CDR3 is TGTGCCACCAGTGATCGGACAGGGGTCGGGGCCAACGTCCTGACTTTC. This codes for CATSDRTGVGANVLTF.

The CDR3: CASSFHDRNNYEQYF. CDR3 nucleotide sequence: TGCGCCAGCAGCTTCCACGACAGGAACAACTACGAGCAGTACTTC. This chain connects TRBV5-1 to TRBJ2-7, with D maybe TRBD1 (6 bases). Germline CDR1 is SGHRS and CDR2 is YFSETQ. The germline V and J ends were trimmed by 2 bases and 3 bases, with 15 bases remaining between them. This CDR3 has 15 residues.

The table lists this clonotype with a few counts. The J gene is TRBJ1-4, the V gene TRBV2; the match to TRBD1 covers 8 bases. Germline CDR1 reads SNHLY; CDR2 reads FYNNEI. The CDR3 is 15 amino acids. J was trimmed by 3 bases and V by 6 bases; bases with no gene match: 6. CDR3 sequence: CASRDLDRANEKLFF. The CDR3 DNA sequence: TGTGCCAGCAGGGATTTGGACAGGGCTAATGAAAAACTGTTTTTT.

V usage is TRBV7-1 and J usage is TRBJ1-2, with D uncertain. TRBV7-1 is an ORF, and what it does is uncertain. Trimming left V 3 bases short and J 1 base short, with 18 bases between. The CDR3 spans 17 residues. The CDR3 is CASSSPRAQANNYGYTF. Written as DNA, the CDR3 is TGTGCCAGCAGCTCCCCCCGGGCCCAAGCTAATAACTATGGCTACACCTTC.

DNA for the CDR3: TGTGCCACCGGACAGGGGTTAGTAGATACGCAGTATTTT. Translation: CATGQGLVDTQYF. This rearrangement joins TRBV2 to TRBJ2-3; 9 positions agree with TRBD1. Germline CDR1 SNHLY, CDR2 FYNNEI. The CDR3 has 13 residues. The ends lost 10 bases at V and 5 bases at J; junction bases unmatched: 7.

The chain recombines TRBV25-1 with TRBJ1-1; D not resolved. V lost 5 bases and J 7 bases, leaving 11 bases between the germline ends. The CDR3 contains 12 residues. Germline V gene lookup returns CDR1 MGHDK and CDR2 SYGVNS. CDR3: CASSLRAFEAFF. The CDR3 DNA reads as TGTGCCAGCAGTTTACGGGCATTTGAAGCTTTCTTT.

The chain uses TRBV7-9 and TRBJ2-2; 7 bases match TRBD2. There are 15 residues in the CDR3. Germline CDR1 SEHNR, CDR2 FQNEAQ (reference sequence). J gave up 2 bases and V 7 bases, and 7 bases lay outside the gene matches. The CDR3 sequence: CASTYTGGNTGELFF. CDR3 bases: TGTGCCAGCACCTACACGGGGGGAAACACCGGGGAGCTGTTTTTT.

The J gene is TRBJ2-5, the V gene TRBV7-9; the match to TRBD1 covers 8 bases. Germline V lookup: CDR1 SEHNR, CDR2 FQNEAQ (reference sequence). The V segment lost 4 bases and the J segment 5 bases; nucleotides outside the gene matches: 9. The CDR3 spans 15 residues. The CDR3 sequence is CASSSARGRWETQYF. The DNA for the CDR3 is TGTGCCAGCAGCTCAGCCAGGGGGCGGTGGGAGACCCAGTACTTC.